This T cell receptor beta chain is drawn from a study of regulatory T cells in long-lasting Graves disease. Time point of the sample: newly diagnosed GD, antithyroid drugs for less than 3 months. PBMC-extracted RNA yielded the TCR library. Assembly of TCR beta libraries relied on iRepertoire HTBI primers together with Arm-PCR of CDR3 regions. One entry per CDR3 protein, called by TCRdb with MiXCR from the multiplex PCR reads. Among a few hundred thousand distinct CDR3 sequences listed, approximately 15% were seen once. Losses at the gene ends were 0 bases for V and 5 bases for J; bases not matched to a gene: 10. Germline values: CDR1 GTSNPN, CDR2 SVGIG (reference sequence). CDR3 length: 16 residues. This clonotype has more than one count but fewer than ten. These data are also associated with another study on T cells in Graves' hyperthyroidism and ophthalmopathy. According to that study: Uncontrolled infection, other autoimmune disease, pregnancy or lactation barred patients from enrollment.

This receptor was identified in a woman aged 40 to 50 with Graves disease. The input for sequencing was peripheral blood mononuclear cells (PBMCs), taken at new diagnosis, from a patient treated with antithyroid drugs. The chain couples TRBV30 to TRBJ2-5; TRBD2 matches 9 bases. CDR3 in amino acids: CAWSVRRTSAGETQYF. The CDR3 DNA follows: TGTGCCTGGAGTGTAAGGCGGACTAGCGCGGGGGAGACCCAGTACTTC.